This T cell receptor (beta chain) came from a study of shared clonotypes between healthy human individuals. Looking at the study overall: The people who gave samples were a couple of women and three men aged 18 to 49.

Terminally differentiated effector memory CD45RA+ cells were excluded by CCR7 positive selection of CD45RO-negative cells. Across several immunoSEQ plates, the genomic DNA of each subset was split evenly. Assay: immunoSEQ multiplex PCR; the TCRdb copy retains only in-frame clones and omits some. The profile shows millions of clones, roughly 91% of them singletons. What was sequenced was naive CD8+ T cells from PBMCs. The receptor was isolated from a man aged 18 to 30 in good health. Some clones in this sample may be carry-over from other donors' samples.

The CDR3 loop reads CASSSELTRTGAPYEQYF. CDR3 DNA: TGTGCCAGCAGTTCCGAACTTACTCGGACAGGGGCGCCATACGAGCAGTACTTC. The genes are TRBV27 and TRBJ2-7; 9 bases match TRBD1. The junction had 17 bases not matched to a gene; V was cut back by 4 bases and J by 4 bases. From germline, CDR1 is MNHEY and CDR2 SMNVEV (reference sequence). CDR3 length: 18 residues.